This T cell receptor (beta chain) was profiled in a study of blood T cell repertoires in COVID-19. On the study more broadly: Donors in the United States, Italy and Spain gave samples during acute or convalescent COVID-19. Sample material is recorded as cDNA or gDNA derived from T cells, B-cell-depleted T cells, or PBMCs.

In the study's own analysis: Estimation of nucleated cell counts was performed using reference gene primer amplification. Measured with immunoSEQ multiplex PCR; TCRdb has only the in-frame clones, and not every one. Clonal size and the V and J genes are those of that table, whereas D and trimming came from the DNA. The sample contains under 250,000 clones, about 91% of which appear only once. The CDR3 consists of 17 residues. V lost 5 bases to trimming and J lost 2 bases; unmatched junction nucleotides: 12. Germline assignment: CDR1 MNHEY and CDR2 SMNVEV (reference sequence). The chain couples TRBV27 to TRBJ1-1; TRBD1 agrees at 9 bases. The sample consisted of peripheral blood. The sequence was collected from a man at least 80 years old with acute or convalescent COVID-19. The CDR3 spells CASSTIPTGQGNTEAFF. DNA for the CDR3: TGTGCCAGCAGTACGATACCGACGGGACAGGGAAACACTGAAGCTTTCTTT.